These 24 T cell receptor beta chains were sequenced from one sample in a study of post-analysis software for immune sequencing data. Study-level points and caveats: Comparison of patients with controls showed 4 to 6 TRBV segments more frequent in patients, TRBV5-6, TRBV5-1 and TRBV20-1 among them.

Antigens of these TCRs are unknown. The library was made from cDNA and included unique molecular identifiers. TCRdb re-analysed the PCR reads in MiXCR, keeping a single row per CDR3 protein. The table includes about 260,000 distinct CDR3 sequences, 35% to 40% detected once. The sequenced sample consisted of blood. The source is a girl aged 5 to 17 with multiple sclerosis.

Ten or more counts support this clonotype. The DNA for the CDR3 is TGTGCCAGCAGATCCGAGGTGACAAGCTATGGCTACACCTTC. Translation: CASRSEVTSYGYTF. This chain joins TRBV28 and TRBJ1-2; no definite D call. Germline CDR1 is MDHEN and CDR2 is SYDVKM. The V gene lost 6 bases and the J gene lost 4 bases, with 15 bases spanning the gap. The CDR3 length is 14 residues.

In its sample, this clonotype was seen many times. The CDR3 nucleotides are TGTGCCAGCAGTTCGGGACTAGCGGGAGCCCAGTACTTC. It yields the protein CASSSGLAGAQYF. The chain employs TRBV6-5 and TRBJ2-5; 14 bases agree with TRBD2. Germline loops: CDR1 MNHEY, CDR2 SVGAGI. Unmatched junction bases numbered 1, after V lost 4 bases and J lost 9 bases. This CDR3 is built from 13 residues.

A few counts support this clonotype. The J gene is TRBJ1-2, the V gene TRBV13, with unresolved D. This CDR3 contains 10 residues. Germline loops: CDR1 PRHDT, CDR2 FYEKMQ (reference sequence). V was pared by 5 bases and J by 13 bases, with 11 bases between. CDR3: CASSARFGTF. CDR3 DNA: TGTGCCAGCAGCGCGCGCTTTGGCACCTTC.

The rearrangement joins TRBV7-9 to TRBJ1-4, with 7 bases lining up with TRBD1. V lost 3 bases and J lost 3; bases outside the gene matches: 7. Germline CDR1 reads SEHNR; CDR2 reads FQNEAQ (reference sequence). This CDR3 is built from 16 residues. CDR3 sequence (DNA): TGTGCCAGCAGCTTCCTACAGGGGAGGTCTAATGAAAAACTGTTTTTT. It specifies CASSFLQGRSNEKLFF.

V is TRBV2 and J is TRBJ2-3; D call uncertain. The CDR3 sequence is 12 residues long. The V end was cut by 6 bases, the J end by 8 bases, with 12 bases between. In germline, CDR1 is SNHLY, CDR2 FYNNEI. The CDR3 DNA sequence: TGTGCCAGCAGCGCGGCCGCAAGTACGCAGTATTTT. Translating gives CASSAAASTQYF. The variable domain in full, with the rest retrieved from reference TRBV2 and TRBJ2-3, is EPEVTQTPSHQVTQMGQEVILRCVPISNHLYFYWYRQILGQKVEFLVSFYNNEISEKSEIFDDQFSVERPDGSNFTLKIRSTKLEDSAMYFCASSAAASTQYFGPGTRLTVL.

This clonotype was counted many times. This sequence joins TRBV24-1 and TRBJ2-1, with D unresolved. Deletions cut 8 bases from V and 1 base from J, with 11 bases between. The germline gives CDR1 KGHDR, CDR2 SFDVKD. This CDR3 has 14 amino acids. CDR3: CATTSGGSYNEQFF. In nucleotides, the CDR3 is TGTGCCACCACATCGGGCGGTTCCTACAATGAGCAGTTCTTC.

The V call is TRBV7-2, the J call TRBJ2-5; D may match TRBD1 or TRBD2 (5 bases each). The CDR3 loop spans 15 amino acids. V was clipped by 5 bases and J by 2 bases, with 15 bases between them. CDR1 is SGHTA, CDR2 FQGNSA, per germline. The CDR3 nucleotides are TGTGCCAGCAGCCACGGATGGGGGATACAAGAGACCCAGTACTTC. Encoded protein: CASSHGWGIQETQYF.

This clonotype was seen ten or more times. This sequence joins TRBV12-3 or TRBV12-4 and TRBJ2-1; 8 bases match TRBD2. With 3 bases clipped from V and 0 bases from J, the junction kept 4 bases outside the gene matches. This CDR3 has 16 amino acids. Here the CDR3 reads CASSFPAGASYNEQFF. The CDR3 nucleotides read TGTGCCAGCAGTTTTCCAGCGGGGGCCTCCTACAATGAGCAGTTCTTC.

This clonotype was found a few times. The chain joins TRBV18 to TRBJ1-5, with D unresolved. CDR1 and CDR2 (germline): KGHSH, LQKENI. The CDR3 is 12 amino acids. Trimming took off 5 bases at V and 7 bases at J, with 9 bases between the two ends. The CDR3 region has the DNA TGTGCCAGCTCAGCCTTTGGCCAGCCCCAGCATTTT. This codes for CASSAFGQPQHF. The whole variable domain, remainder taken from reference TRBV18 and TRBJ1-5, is NAGVMQNPRHLVRRRGQEARLRCSPMKGHSHVYWYRQLPEEGLKFMVYLQKENIIDESGMPKERFSAEFPKEGPSILRIQQVVRGDSAAYFCASSAFGQPQHFGDGTRLSIL.

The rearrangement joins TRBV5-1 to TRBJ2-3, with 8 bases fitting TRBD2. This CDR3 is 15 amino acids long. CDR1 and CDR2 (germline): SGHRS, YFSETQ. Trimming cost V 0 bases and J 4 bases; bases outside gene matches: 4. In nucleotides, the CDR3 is TGCGCCAGCAGCTTGGAGGGGACTAGTCCAGATACGCAGTATTTT. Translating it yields CASSLEGTSPDTQYF.

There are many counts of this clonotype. CDR3 nucleotide sequence: TGTGCCAGCAGCCAAGTGAGGGACTCGTACAATGAGCAGTTCTTC. Translation: CASSQVRDSYNEQFF. The chain has TRBV3-1 and TRBJ2-1; TRBD2 is a possible D gene (6 bases). Germline lookup yields CDR1 LGHDT and CDR2 YNNKEL (reference sequence). Trimming removed 1 base at V and 4 bases at J, with 11 bases between. The CDR3 loop spans 15 amino acids.

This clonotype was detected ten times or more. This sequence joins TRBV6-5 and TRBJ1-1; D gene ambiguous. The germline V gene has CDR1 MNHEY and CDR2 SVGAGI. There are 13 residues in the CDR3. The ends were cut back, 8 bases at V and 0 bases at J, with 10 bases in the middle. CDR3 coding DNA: TGTGCCAGCGGACCGGGGATGAACACTGAAGCTTTCTTT. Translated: CASGPGMNTEAFF.

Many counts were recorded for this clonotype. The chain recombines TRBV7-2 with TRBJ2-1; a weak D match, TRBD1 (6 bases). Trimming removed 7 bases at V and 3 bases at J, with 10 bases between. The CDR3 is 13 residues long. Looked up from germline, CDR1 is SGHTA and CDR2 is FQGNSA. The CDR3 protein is CASTTGNYNEQFF. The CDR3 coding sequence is TGTGCCAGCACTACAGGGAACTACAATGAGCAGTTCTTC.

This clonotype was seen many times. CDR3 protein: CASSLSAGGHEAFF. The CDR3 DNA sequence: TGTGCCAGCAGTTTATCCGCAGGGGGGCATGAAGCTTTCTTT. This sequence joins TRBV27 and TRBJ1-1; 7 positions agree with TRBD1. This CDR3 comprises 14 residues. V gave up 0 bases and J gave up 7 bases; unmatched junction bases: 5. The V gene's germline CDR1 is MNHEY and CDR2 SMNVEV (reference sequence).

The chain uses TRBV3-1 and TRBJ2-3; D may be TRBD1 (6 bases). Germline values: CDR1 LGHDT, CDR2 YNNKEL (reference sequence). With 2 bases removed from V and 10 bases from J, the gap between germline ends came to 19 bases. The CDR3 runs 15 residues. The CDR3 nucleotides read TGTGCCAGCAGCCAATCGACAGGCCTCCCGGATGCGCAGTATTTT. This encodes CASSQSTGLPDAQYF.

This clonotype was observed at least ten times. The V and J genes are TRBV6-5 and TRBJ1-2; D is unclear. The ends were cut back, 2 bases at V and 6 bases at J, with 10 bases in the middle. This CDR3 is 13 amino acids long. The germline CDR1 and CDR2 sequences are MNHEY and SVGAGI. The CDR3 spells CASSYRLHHGYTF. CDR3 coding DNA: TGTGCCAGCAGTTACCGATTACACCATGGCTACACCTTC.

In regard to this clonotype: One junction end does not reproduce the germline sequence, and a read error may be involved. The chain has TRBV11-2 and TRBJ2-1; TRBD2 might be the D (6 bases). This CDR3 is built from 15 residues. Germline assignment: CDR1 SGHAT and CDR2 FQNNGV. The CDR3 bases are TGTGCCAGCAGCTCGGAGGGCGGGGAATATATGAATCTGAGCTTC. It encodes CASSSEGGEYMNLSF.

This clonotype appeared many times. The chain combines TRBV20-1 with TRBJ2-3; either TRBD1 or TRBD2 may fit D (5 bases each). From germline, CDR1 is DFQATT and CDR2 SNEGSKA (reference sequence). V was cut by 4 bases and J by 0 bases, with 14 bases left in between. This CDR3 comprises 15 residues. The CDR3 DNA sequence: TGCAGTGCTACAGGGACCAAGTCTAGCACAGATACGCAGTATTTT. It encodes CSATGTKSSTDTQYF.

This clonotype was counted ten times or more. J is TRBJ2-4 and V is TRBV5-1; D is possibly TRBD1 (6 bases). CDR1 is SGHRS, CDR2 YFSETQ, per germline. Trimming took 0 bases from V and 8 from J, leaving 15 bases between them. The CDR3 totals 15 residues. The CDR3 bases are TGCGCCAGCAGCTTGGAGACAGGTCGTCTGGACATTCAGTACTTC. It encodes CASSLETGRLDIQYF.

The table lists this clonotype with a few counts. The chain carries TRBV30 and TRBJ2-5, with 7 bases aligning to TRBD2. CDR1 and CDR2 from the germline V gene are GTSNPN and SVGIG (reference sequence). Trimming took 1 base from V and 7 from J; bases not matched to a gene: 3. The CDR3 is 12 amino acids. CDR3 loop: CAWSGGGGTQYF. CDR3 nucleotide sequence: TGTGCCTGGAGTGGGGGCGGGGGGACCCAGTACTTC.

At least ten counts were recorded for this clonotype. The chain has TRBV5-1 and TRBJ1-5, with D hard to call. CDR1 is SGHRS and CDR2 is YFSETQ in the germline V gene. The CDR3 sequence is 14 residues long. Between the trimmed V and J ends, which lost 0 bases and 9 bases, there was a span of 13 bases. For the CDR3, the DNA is TGCGCCAGCAGCTTGGGTGGACCAGGTACGCCCCAGCATTTT. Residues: CASSLGGPGTPQHF.

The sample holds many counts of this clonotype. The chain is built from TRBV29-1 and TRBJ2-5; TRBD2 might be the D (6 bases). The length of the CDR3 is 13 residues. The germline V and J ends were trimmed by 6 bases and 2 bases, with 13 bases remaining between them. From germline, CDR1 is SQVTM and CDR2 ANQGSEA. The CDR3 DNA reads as TGCAGCGTGGGGGGAGGACTACAAGAGACCCAGTACTTC. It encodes CSVGGGLQETQYF. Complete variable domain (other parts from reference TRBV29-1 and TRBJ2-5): SAVISQKPSRDICQRGTSLTIQCQVDSQVTMMFWYRQQPGQSLTLIATANQGSEATYESGFVIDKFPISRPNLTFSTLTVSNMSPEDSSIYLCSVGGGLQETQYFGPGTRLLVL.

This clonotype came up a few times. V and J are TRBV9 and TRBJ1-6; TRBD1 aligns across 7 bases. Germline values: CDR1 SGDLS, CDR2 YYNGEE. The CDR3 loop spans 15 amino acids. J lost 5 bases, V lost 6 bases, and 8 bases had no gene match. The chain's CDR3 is CASNLTGVDNSPLHF. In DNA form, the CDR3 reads TGTGCCAGCAACCTTACAGGGGTAGATAATTCACCCCTCCACTTT.

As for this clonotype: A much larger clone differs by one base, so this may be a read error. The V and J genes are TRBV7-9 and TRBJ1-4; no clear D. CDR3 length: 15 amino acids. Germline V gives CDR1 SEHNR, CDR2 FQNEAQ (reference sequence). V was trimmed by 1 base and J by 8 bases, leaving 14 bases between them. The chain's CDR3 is CASSLGAGSDEKLFF. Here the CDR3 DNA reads TGTGCCAGCAGCTTAGGGGCGGGGTCAGACGAAAAACTGTTTTTT.